The clone carrying this T cell receptor (beta chain) was seen only a few times. The sample is drawn from a study of early T cells in non-severe SARS-CoV-2 infection. Each CDR3 protein is one row after TCRdb ran MiXCR on the 5' RACE reads. The top ten clones hold about 10% of a sample with 75,000 to 100,000 distinct CDR3 sequences, 11% to 15% of them seen once. The TCR was taken from an adult who was a healthcare worker with PCR-confirmed SARS-CoV-2 infection or an uninfected control (not recorded which). The sample was whole blood.

The CDR3 region is CASKLTGLNTEAFF. The CDR3 coding sequence is TGTGCCAGCAAATTGACAGGGTTGAACACTGAAGCTTTCTTT. V gene TRBV12-3 or TRBV12-4 combines with J gene TRBJ1-1, with 7 positions matching TRBD1. Unmatched junction bases numbered 5, after V lost 7 bases and J lost 0 bases. The CDR3 has 14 residues.